This TCR beta chain comes out of a study of CD8+CD57+ T cells in acquired aplastic anemia. The overall study: Sorted CD4+ and CD8+ cells yielded about 3 ug of DNA on average.

The template for TCR beta VDJ and CDR3 sequence profiling was genomic DNA. TCRdb redid the calling of the reads with MiXCR, one entry per CDR3 protein. The sample lists 250,000 to 350,000 distinct CDR3 sequences; 56% were seen once. CDR1 and CDR2 from the germline V gene are DFQATT and SNEGSKA (reference sequence). Trimming took 3 bases from V and 4 from J; bases not matched to a gene: 7. This CDR3 contains 14 residues. Patients chosen for sequencing had shown CD8+CD57+ cell expansion by flow cytometry. Each patient gave a blood sample that was collected before any therapy had been received. As concerns this clonotype: Its antigen is as yet unknown.

General study results and limits: Patients and controls had in common approximately 29 CD8+ CDR3 sequences. Patients versus controls showed no significant CD8+ Simpson's diversity difference.

The chain joins TRBV20-1 to TRBJ2-7; 9 bases fit TRBD2. This TCR was recovered from a human donor with aplastic anemia. The material sequenced was sorted CD4+, CD8+, or CD8+CD57+ T cells (not recorded which) from PBMCs. CDR3 sequence reads: CSASFGTSIYEQYF. The CDR3 nucleotides read TGCAGTGCTAGCTTCGGGACTAGCATTTACGAGCAGTACTTC.